Below, 7 T cell receptor beta chains from the same sample are listed, as sequenced in a study of shared clonotypes between healthy human individuals. The data were produced by immunoSEQ multiplex PCR, yet TCRdb's version contains in-frame clones alone and is incomplete. In the table there are approximately 2,300,000 clones, less than 95% of which are singletons. The sample consisted of naive CD4+ T cells from PBMCs. The subset: CD45RA+ positively selected. Receptors originate from a man aged 18 to 30 in good health. Some clones in this sample may be carry-over from other donors' samples.

The chain links TRBV19 to TRBJ2-7; 8 bases fit TRBD1. Germline V gene lookup returns CDR1 LNHDA and CDR2 SQIVND (reference sequence). V shed 10 bases and J 2 bases; nucleotides not matched to a gene: 4. The CDR3 extends over 12 amino acids. The CDR3 region is CATSQGAYEQYF. The CDR3 nucleotides are TGTGCCACCTCACAGGGGGCCTACGAGCAGTACTTC.

The V call is TRBV4-1, the J call TRBJ2-1; D is unresolved. The CDR3 covers 14 residues. Germline V CDR1 and CDR2: MGHRA, YSYEKL. V lost 3 bases to trimming and J lost 7 bases, with 13 bases between them. The CDR3 region has the DNA TGCGCCAGCAGCCAGCCAAGGGTCGATAATGAGCAGTTCTTC. Protein product: CASSQPRVDNEQFF.

CDR3 sequence reads: CASRKGAGERGIQYF. CDR3 in DNA: TGTGCCAGCAGAAAAGGCGCGGGAGAGCGGGGCATTCAGTACTTC. This sequence joins TRBV28 and TRBJ2-4; 7 bases are shared with TRBD2. The length of the CDR3 is 15 residues. CDR1 MDHEN and CDR2 SYDVKM come from the germline V gene. J lost 9 bases, V lost 6 bases, and 14 bases had no gene match.

The rearrangement links TRBV30 to TRBJ1-1, with TRBD1 as a possible D gene (6 bases). Trimming stripped 1 base from V and 12 bases from J, with 30 bases between. The CDR3 runs 17 residues. The V gene's germline CDR1 is GTSNPN and CDR2 SVGIG (reference sequence). The CDR3 region has the DNA TGTGCCTGGAGTGAGCCCCAGAGGGCGTCGATCAGGGGTTTGACTTTCTTT. This gives the protein CAWSEPQRASIRGLTFF.

The rearrangement uses TRBV5-4 and TRBJ2-7; 10 bases agree with TRBD2. V was clipped by 1 base and J by 1 base; unmatched bases: 2. This CDR3 is 15 amino acids long. CDR1 and CDR2 from the germline V gene are SGHNT and YYREEE (reference sequence). The CDR3 reads CASSLTSGTSYEQYF. The CDR3 DNA follows: TGTGCCAGCAGCTTGACTAGCGGGACTTCCTACGAGCAGTACTTC. The full variable domain, completed using reference TRBV5-4 and TRBJ2-7, is ETGVTQSPTHLIKTRGQQVTLRCSSQSGHNTVSWYQQALGQGPQFIFQYYREEENGRGNFPPRFSGLQFPNYSSELNVNALELDDSALYLCASSLTSGTSYEQYFGPGTRLTVT.

This chain connects TRBV5-5 to TRBJ1-2; D gene uncertain. Germline V gene data show CDR1 as SGHKS and CDR2 as YYEKEE (reference sequence). V lost 0 bases and J lost 8, with 11 bases in between. There are 13 residues in the CDR3. The chain's CDR3 is CASSLDPIEGYTF. The CDR3 nucleotides read TGTGCCAGCAGCTTGGACCCTATAGAGGGCTACACCTTC. Supplemented by reference TRBV5-5 and TRBJ1-2, the full variable domain reads DAGVTQSPTHLIKTRGQQVTLRCSPISGHKSVSWYQQVLGQGPQFIFQYYEKEERGRGNFPDRFSARQFPNYSSELNVNALLLGDSALYLCASSLDPIEGYTFGSGTRLTVV.

This sequence joins TRBV6-1 and TRBJ2-7; 7 bases align to TRBD2. There are 14 residues in the CDR3. Germline loops: CDR1 MNHNS, CDR2 SASEGT. V gave up 10 bases and J gave up 1 base; unmatched junction bases: 10. CDR3 nucleotides: TGTGCCACCTCCCGGGCTAGCGGTTCCTACGAGCAGTACTTC. This translates into CATSRASGSYEQYF.